Below, 5 T cell receptor beta chains from the same sample are listed, as sequenced in a study of blood T cell repertoires in COVID-19. Clones were read by immunoSEQ multiplex PCR, and TCRdb kept only the in-frame ones, dropping some. The profile shows roughly 72,000 clones, roughly 90% of them singletons. The sequenced material came from peripheral blood. The receptor set was obtained from a human donor in a cohort sampled during active COVID-19.

V gene TRBV7-9 combines with J gene TRBJ2-1; 7 nucleotides line up with TRBD2. Germline V gene sequence: CDR1 SEHNR, CDR2 FQNEAQ (reference sequence). The J segment lost 10 bases and the V segment lost 5 bases, leaving 8 bases of the junction unmatched. The CDR3 is made up of 13 amino acids. The CDR3 nucleotides are TGTGCCAGCAGCATTGGGGGAGCGGGGGAGCAGTTCTTC. Encoded protein: CASSIGGAGEQFF.

The chain joins TRBV7-6 to TRBJ1-3, with D maybe TRBD1 (5 bases). The CDR3 totals 16 residues. CDR1 is SGHVS and CDR2 is FNYEAQ in the germline V gene. V was shortened by 1 base and J by 0 bases, with 10 bases between the two germline ends. CDR3 amino acids: CASSLGADSSGNTIYF. CDR3 in DNA: TGTGCCAGCAGCTTAGGGGCAGACAGCTCTGGAAACACCATATATTTT. Full variable domain (missing parts from reference TRBV7-6 and TRBJ1-3): GAGVSQSPRYKVTKRGQDVALRCDPISGHVSLYWYRQALGQGPEFLTYFNYEAQQDKSGLPNDRFSAERPEGSISTLTIQRTEQRDSAMYRCASSLGADSSGNTIYFGEGSWLTVV.

The chain combines TRBV2 with TRBJ2-7; D perhaps matches TRBD1 (5 bases). Germline CDR1 and CDR2: SNHLY and FYNNEI. V was cut by 6 bases and J by 6 bases, with 15 bases left in between. CDR3 length: 13 amino acids. CDR3 nucleotides: TGTGCCAGCAGCGAGGTCCTCCAGGGCGAGCAGTACTTC. Translating it yields CASSEVLQGEQYF.

The J gene is TRBJ1-5, the V gene TRBV6-1, with TRBD1 matching over 7 bases. Germline trimming cut 2 bases from V and 6 bases from J; bases unmatched to any gene: 4. Looked up from germline, CDR1 is MNHNS and CDR2 is SASEGT. This CDR3 is built from 14 residues. DNA of the CDR3: TGTGCCAGCAGTGAAATCCAGGGGGGTCAGCCCCAGCATTTT. It encodes CASSEIQGGQPQHF.

The table lists this clone with a count of one. This chain joins TRBV18 and TRBJ2-3; TRBD2 matches at 9 bases. CDR3 size: 18 residues. The germline V gene has CDR1 KGHSH and CDR2 LQKENI. The junction had 14 bases not matched to a gene; V was cut back by 3 bases and J by 4 bases. In nucleotides, the CDR3 is TGTGCCAGCTCACCCCCGGGTGGGCTAGCGGGATTGGCAGATACGCAGTATTTT. Translating it yields CASSPPGGLAGLADTQYF.